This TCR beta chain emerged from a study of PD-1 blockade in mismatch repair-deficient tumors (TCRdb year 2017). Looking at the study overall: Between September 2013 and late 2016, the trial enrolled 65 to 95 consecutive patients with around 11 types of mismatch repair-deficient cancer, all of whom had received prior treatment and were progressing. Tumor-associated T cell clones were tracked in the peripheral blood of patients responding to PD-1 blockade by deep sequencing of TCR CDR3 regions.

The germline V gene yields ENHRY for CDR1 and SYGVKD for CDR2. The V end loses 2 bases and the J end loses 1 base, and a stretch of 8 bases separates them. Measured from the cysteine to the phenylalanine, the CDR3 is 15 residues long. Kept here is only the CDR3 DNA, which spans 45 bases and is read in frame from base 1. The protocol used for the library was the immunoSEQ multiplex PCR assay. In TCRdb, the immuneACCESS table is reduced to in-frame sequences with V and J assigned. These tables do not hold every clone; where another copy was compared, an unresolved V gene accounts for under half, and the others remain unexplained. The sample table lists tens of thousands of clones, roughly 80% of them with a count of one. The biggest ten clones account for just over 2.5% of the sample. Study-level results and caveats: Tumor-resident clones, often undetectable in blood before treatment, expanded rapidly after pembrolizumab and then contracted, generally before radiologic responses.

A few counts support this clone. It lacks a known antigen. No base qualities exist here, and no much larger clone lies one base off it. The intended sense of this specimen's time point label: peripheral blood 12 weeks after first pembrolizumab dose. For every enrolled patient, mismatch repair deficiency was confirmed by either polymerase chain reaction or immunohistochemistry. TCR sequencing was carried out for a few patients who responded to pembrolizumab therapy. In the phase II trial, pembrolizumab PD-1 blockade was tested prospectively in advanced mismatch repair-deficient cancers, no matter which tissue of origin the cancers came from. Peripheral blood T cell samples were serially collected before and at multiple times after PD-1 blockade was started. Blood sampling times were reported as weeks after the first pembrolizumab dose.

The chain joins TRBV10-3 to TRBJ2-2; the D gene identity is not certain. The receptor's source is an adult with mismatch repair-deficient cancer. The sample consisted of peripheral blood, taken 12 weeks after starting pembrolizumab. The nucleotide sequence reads TGTGCCATCAGTGAGCTCAATTTGAACACCGGGGAGCTGTTTTTT. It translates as CAISELNLNTGELFF.